What follows is one T cell receptor (beta chain) and its context. Antigen: not known. This sample is drawn from a study of cytomegalovirus exposure and HLA in healthy donors. Across the whole study: Samples from HLA-typed donors yielded about 85 million unique TCRs in an early data release.

Researchers ran the PCR with 60 Vbeta and 13 Jbeta primers. Libraries were prepared by immunoSEQ multiplex PCR; TCRdb keeps only in-frame clonotypes and omits some of them. The top ten clones hold about 4.5% of a sample with around 150,000 clones, roughly 80% of them seen once. Study-level results: In a later analysis, V- and J-gene trimming of beta chains associated with a DCLRE1C missense variant, replicated independently.

The CDR3 covers 15 residues. In germline, CDR1 is SGDLS, CDR2 YYNGEE. V dropped 3 bases and J dropped 5; count of bases not matched to a gene: 8. Input material: PBMCs. The origin of this receptor is a man in his forties or fifties in good health and CMV-seronegative. The chain is built from TRBV9 and TRBJ2-7, with TRBD1 matching 10 bases. DNA of the CDR3: TGTGCCAGCAGCGAGACAGGGGGCGGCTTCAACGAGCAGTACTTC. Translation gives CASSETGGGFNEQYF.